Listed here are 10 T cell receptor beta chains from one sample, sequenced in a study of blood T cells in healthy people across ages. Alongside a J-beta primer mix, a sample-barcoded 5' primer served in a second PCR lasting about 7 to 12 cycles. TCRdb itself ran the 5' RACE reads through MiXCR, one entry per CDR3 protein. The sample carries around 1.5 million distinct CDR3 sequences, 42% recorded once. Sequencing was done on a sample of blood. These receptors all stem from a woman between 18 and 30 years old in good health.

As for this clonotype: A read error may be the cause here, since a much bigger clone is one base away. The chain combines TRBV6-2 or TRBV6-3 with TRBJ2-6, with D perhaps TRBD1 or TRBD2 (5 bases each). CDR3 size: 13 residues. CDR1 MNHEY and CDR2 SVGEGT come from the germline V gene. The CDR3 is CASRGSGAKVLTF. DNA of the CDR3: TGTGCCAGCCGGGGCTCTGGGGCCAAAGTCCTGACTTTC.

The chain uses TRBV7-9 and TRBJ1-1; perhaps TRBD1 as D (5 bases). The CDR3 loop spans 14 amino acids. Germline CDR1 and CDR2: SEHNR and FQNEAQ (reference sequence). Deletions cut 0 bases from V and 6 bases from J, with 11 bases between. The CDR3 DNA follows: TGTGCCAGCAGCTTAGCGGGGGGAGCCCCTGAAGCTTTCTTT. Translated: CASSLAGGAPEAFF.

CDR3 in amino acids: CASSIEAKITYGYTF. The CDR3 DNA is TGTGCCAGCTCCATCGAAGCAAAGATAACCTATGGCTACACCTTC. V is TRBV28 and J is TRBJ1-2; D uncertain. The germline V gene encodes CDR1 MDHEN and CDR2 SYDVKM. The CDR3 consists of 15 residues. Trimming pared 8 bases from V and 4 bases from J, leaving 20 bases between.

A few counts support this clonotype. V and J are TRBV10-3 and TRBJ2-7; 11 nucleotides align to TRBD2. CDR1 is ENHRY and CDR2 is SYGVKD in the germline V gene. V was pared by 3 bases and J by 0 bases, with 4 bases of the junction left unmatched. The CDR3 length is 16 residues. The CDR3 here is CAISDSTSGDSYEQYF. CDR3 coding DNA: TGTGCCATCAGTGATTCGACTAGCGGGGACTCCTACGAGCAGTACTTC.

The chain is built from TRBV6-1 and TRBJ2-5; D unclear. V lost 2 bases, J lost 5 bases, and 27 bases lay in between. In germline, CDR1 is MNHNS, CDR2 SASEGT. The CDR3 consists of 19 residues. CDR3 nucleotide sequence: TGTGCCAGCAGTGAATTAGGATTGGTCAGCACCCGAGCGATGGAGACCCAGTACTTC. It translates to CASSELGLVSTRAMETQYF.

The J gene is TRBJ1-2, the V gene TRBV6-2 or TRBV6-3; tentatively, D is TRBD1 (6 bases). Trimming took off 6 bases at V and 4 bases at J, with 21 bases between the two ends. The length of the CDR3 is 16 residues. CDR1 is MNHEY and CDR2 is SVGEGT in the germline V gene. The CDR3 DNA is TGTGCCAGCAGCCGCGGGGGGCCGATATTTGTCTATGGCTACACCTTC. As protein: CASSRGGPIFVYGYTF.

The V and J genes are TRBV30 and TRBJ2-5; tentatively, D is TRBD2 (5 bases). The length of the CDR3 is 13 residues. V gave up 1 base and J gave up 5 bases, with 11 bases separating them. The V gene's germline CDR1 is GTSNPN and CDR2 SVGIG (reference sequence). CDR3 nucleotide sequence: TGTGCCTGGAGTGGAGGGTACATGGAGACCCAGTACTTC. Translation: CAWSGGYMETQYF.

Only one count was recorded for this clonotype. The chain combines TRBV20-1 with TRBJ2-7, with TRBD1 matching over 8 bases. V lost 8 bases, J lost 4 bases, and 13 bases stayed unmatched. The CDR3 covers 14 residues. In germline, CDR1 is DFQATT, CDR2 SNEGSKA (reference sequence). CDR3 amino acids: CSFPSRTGWYEQYF. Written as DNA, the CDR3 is TGCAGTTTTCCCTCCCGGACAGGGTGGTACGAGCAGTACTTC.

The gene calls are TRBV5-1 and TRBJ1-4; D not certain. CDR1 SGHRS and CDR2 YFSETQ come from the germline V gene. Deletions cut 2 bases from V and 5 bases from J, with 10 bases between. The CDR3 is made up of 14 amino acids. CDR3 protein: CASSLPTLNEKLFF. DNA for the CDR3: TGCGCCAGCAGCTTACCGACTCTAAATGAAAAACTGTTTTTT.

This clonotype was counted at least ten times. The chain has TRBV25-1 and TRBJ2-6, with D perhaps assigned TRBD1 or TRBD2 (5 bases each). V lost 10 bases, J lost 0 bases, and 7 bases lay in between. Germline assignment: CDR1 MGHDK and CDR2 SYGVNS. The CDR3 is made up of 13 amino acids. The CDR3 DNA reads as TGTGCCACCGGGACCTCTGGGGCCAACGTCCTGACTTTC. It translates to CATGTSGANVLTF.